Only one count was recorded for the clone carrying this T cell receptor (beta chain). The sample originates from a study of blood T cell repertoires in COVID-19. Study-level information: Acute and convalescent COVID-19 samples came from the United States, Italy and Spain. Nucleic acid was either cDNA or gDNA, and it came from T cells, B-cell-depleted T cells, or PBMCs.

Germline CDR1 is MDHEN and CDR2 is SYDVKM. V trimming: 6 bases; J trimming: 4 bases; junction bases outside the gene matches: 9. The CDR3 length is 16 residues. How the authors handled the data: Nucleated cell number was recorded as an estimate derived from reference gene primer amplification. The table came from immunoSEQ multiplex PCR; TCRdb's copy has only in-frame clones and leaves some out. V, J and clone size reflect that table, while D and trimming were determined from the DNA. Among about 240,000 clones listed, roughly 85% were seen once. This TCR came from a woman aged 18-35 years with acute or convalescent COVID-19. Sequenced sample: peripheral blood. V gene TRBV28 combines with J gene TRBJ2-5; 12 bases match TRBD2. The chain's CDR3 is CASSHRTSGIRETQYF. The CDR3 coding sequence is TGTGCCAGCAGCCACCGGACTAGCGGGATAAGAGAGACCCAGTACTTC.